The source of this T cell receptor (beta chain) is a study of a mutant IDH1 vaccine in newly diagnosed glioma. Here immunoSEQ multiplex PCR was the method, and the copy in TCRdb shows in-frame clones only, minus some. This table holds tens of thousands of clones, more than 60% found once. The CDR3 sequence is 14 residues long. The V gene's germline CDR1 is SGHTS and CDR2 YDEGEE. Trimming cost V 6 bases and J 6 bases, with 18 bases left between them. Noted time point: baseline, week 1 (first vaccination visit). Indicated treatment: pre-vaccination baseline after standard-of-care therapy. The chain recombines TRBV5-8 with TRBJ1-2; D possibly corresponds to TRBD1 (5 bases). The material was PBMCs, obtained from a glioma patient treated with radiotherapy, temozolomide or both. The TCR was taken from a woman aged 40 to 49 with glioma. For the CDR3, the DNA is TGTGCCAGCATCCTAAGGGCCAGGGTAAATGGCTACACCTTC. Translated: CASILRARVNGYTF.